One sample yielded the 22 T cell receptor beta chains listed below, sequenced in a study of T cells in Graves' hyperthyroidism and ophthalmopathy. Amplified TCR beta CDR3 regions derived from RNA transcripts. Using the HTBI primer set, a first-round RT-PCR was run on the TCR CDR3. Via MiXCR, TCRdb re-called the multiplex PCR reads, giving one row per CDR3 protein. The sample has hundreds of thousands of distinct CDR3 sequences; around 15% are singletons. Material: blood. These receptors were obtained from a woman between 18 and 29 years old with Graves' ophthalmopathy.

This clonotype was seen ten or more times. This chain connects TRBV25-1 to TRBJ1-1; possible D gene TRBD1, 5 bases. The CDR3 sequence is 14 residues long. The germline gives CDR1 MGHDK, CDR2 SYGVNS. The ends were cut back, 5 bases at V and 7 bases at J, with 17 bases in the middle. In DNA, the CDR3 is TGTGCCAGCAGTTCCCCCGGGGCCCAGGGTGAAGCTTTCTTT. Translated, it gives CASSSPGAQGEAFF.

This clonotype came up many times. The genes are TRBV7-9 and TRBJ2-2; 9 nucleotides match TRBD1. Per the germline V gene, CDR1 is SEHNR and CDR2 is FQNEAQ (reference sequence). CDR3 length equals 15 residues. V lost 8 bases, J lost 5 bases, and 9 bases stayed unmatched. In nucleotides, the CDR3 is TGTGCCAGCGCCGGGACAGGGATTGGGACCGGGGAGCTGTTTTTT. Translated, it gives CASAGTGIGTGELFF.

This clonotype came up many times. V is TRBV6-1 and J is TRBJ1-5, with 7 bases lining up with TRBD1. Germline lookup yields CDR1 MNHNS and CDR2 SASEGT. The CDR3 loop spans 14 amino acids. Trimming removed 6 bases from V and 5 bases from J; junction bases left unmatched: 7. This CDR3 reads CASRAGTADQPQHF. For the CDR3, the DNA is TGTGCCAGCAGGGCTGGGACAGCCGATCAGCCCCAGCATTTT.

This clonotype has at least ten counts. J is TRBJ2-1 and V is TRBV15; D gene ambiguous. Germline V lookup: CDR1 LNHNV, CDR2 YYDKDF (reference sequence). V shed 1 base and J shed 6 bases, with 10 bases lying between them. The CDR3 consists of 14 residues. The CDR3 here is CATSRGPPGNEQFF. The CDR3 DNA sequence: TGTGCCACCAGCAGAGGCCCCCCGGGCAATGAGCAGTTCTTC.

This sequence joins TRBV19 and TRBJ2-3; 8 bases agree with TRBD1. The CDR3 extends over 15 amino acids. Germline CDR1 reads LNHDA; CDR2 reads SQIVND (reference sequence). V gave up 3 bases and J gave up 3 bases; unmatched junction bases: 5. The DNA of the CDR3 is TGTGCCAGTAGTATTGTAACAGGGGGGACAGATACGCAGTATTTT. It is translated as CASSIVTGGTDTQYF.

This clonotype was seen at least ten times. V gene TRBV11-1 combines with J gene TRBJ2-3; 7 bases align to TRBD1. CDR1 is SGHAT, CDR2 FQDESV, per germline (reference sequence). V shed 5 bases and J 1 base; nucleotides not matched to a gene: 9. This CDR3 has 16 residues. The CDR3 reads CASSPRQGVRTDTQYF. The CDR3, as DNA: TGTGCCAGCAGCCCGAGACAGGGTGTTCGCACAGATACGCAGTATTTT.

This clonotype occurred many times. This chain uses TRBV29-1 with TRBJ2-1; TRBD1 matches 9 bases. CDR3 length: 13 amino acids. V lost 7 bases, J lost 4 bases, and 5 bases stayed unmatched. Germline V gene sequence: CDR1 SQVTM, CDR2 ANQGSEA. The CDR3 is CSAGGQGYNEQFF. The CDR3 coding sequence is TGCAGCGCAGGGGGACAGGGATACAATGAGCAGTTCTTC.

At least ten counts were recorded for this clonotype. V usage is TRBV6-1 and J usage is TRBJ2-5; no firm D call. The CDR3 is 13 amino acids. Trimming left V 1 base short and J 5 bases short, with 8 bases between. Germline V gene lookup returns CDR1 MNHNS and CDR2 SASEGT. The CDR3 reads CASSEVLRETQYF. CDR3 DNA: TGTGCCAGCAGTGAAGTCCTGCGGGAGACCCAGTACTTC.

In this sample, this clonotype turned up many times. This chain links TRBV3-1 with TRBJ1-2; unclear D gene. Trimming took 0 bases from V and 9 from J, leaving 26 bases between them. CDR1 and CDR2 (germline): LGHDT, YNNKEL (reference sequence). The CDR3 sequence is 18 residues long. As DNA, the CDR3 is TGTGCCAGCAGCCAAGAAACCCCTACCGAGATGGCCTATCGCAGCTACACCTTC. Encoded protein: CASSQETPTEMAYRSYTF.

This clonotype was recorded many times. The CDR3 coding sequence is TGTGCCAGCACCCTGGGGGCCAAAAACATTCAGTACTTC. It specifies CASTLGAKNIQYF. The chain uses TRBV28 and TRBJ2-4; no clear D gene. This CDR3 is built from 13 residues. The V end lost 7 bases, the J end lost 1 base, and 8 bases lay between the germline ends. The V gene's germline CDR1 is MDHEN and CDR2 SYDVKM.

This clonotype was counted many times. This chain connects TRBV4-2 to TRBJ2-5, with D perhaps TRBD1 (5 bases). Germline CDR1 and CDR2: LGHNA and YNFKEQ. CDR3 length: 16 amino acids. Trimming pared 1 base from V and 0 bases from J, leaving 12 bases between. The DNA for the CDR3 is TGTGCCAGCAGCCAAGGGACACTTAAGTACCAAGAGACCCAGTACTTC. It translates to CASSQGTLKYQETQYF.

In its sample, this clonotype was seen many times. The chain carries TRBV19 and TRBJ1-1, with 7 bases lining up with TRBD1. V lost 4 bases and J lost 0; bases outside the gene matches: 14. This CDR3 has 18 residues. CDR1 LNHDA and CDR2 SQIVND come from the germline V gene (reference sequence). This chain's CDR3 is CASSKGGASEPVNTEAFF. CDR3 DNA: TGTGCCAGTAGTAAAGGGGGCGCGTCCGAACCAGTGAACACTGAAGCTTTCTTT.

This clonotype was recorded at least ten times. The J gene is TRBJ1-2, the V gene TRBV7-2, with D possibly TRBD1 on 5 matching bases. In germline, CDR1 is SGHTA, CDR2 FQGNSA. The CDR3 length is 14 residues. Trimming shortened V by 4 bases and J by 2 bases, and 11 bases separated the two germline ends. DNA of the CDR3: TGTGCCAGCAGCTATTGGGACGGCAACTATGGCTACACCTTC. This sequence encodes CASSYWDGNYGYTF. Drawing the rest from reference TRBV7-2 and TRBJ1-2, the complete variable domain is GAGVSQSPSNKVTEKGKDVELRCDPISGHTALYWYRQSLGQGLEFLIYFQGNSAPDKSGLPSDRFSAERTGGSVSTLTIQRTQQEDSAVYLCASSYWDGNYGYTFGSGTRLTVV.

This clonotype was seen ten or more times. V and J are TRBV2 and TRBJ1-4, with a weak D call TRBD1 (6 bases). There are 17 residues in the CDR3. V was clipped by 7 bases and J by 5 bases, with 23 bases between them. The germline V gene encodes CDR1 SNHLY and CDR2 FYNNEI. The CDR3: CASNAVLTGQLNEKLFF. Here the CDR3 DNA reads TGTGCCAGCAATGCCGTCCTAACCGGACAGCTGAATGAAAAACTGTTTTTT.

This clonotype has a count of ten or more. This chain connects TRBV28 to TRBJ2-7, with 9 bases fitting TRBD1. From germline, CDR1 is MDHEN and CDR2 SYDVKM. V trimming: 6 bases; J trimming: 5 bases; junction bases outside the gene matches: 8. The CDR3 has 14 residues. The CDR3 region has the DNA TGTGCCAGCAGGCTTGGGACAGGGAGGAACGAGCAGTACTTC. It encodes CASRLGTGRNEQYF.

The V call is TRBV20-1, the J call TRBJ2-5; D is perhaps TRBD1 (5 bases). The CDR3 runs 15 residues. V lost 0 bases, J lost 7 bases, and 18 bases lay in between. The germline V gene encodes CDR1 DFQATT and CDR2 SNEGSKA (reference sequence). The CDR3 DNA reads TGCAGTGCTAGAGAGAGTGTGGGGCAGGGCGGGACCCAGTACTTC. It encodes CSARESVGQGGTQYF.

This clonotype was observed at least ten times. This sequence joins TRBV27 and TRBJ2-7, with 9 bases fitting TRBD2. V shed 8 bases, J shed 3 bases, and the junction held 5 bases outside the gene matches. The CDR3 contains 13 residues. Per germline, CDR1 MNHEY and CDR2 SMNVEV (reference sequence). CDR3 loop: CASPREGDYEQYF. The CDR3 DNA reads as TGTGCCAGCCCGCGGGAGGGGGACTACGAGCAGTACTTC.

For this clonotype: Being one base from a much bigger clone, this may be a read error. CDR3 region: CASKAGNTEAFF. In DNA form, the CDR3 reads TGTGCCAGTAAGGCAGGGAACACTGAAGCTTTCTTT. This chain connects TRBV19 to TRBJ1-1, with D hard to call. The germline V gene has CDR1 LNHDA and CDR2 SQIVND (reference sequence). The CDR3 is 12 amino acids. The ends were cut back, 7 bases at V and 1 base at J, with 7 bases in the middle.

The V call is TRBV15, the J call TRBJ1-2; D unclear. Trimming stripped 5 bases from V and 6 bases from J, with 16 bases between. Germline CDR1 LNHNV, CDR2 YYDKDF (reference sequence). There are 14 residues in the CDR3. Here the CDR3 DNA reads TGTGCCACCAGCCCCAATTCCCGGGTCCATGGCTACACCTTC. Protein product: CATSPNSRVHGYTF.

This clonotype has at least ten counts. A read error may account for a junction end that differs from germline. This chain joins TRBV3-1 and TRBJ1-2; the D is unclear. Germline V CDR1 and CDR2: LGHDT, YNNKEL (reference sequence). This CDR3 is 12 amino acids long. The CDR3 loop reads CASSQGSLGCTF. The DNA for the CDR3 is TGTGCCAGCAGCCAAGGCTCTTTGGGCTGCACCTTC.

This clonotype has at least ten counts. The chain is built from TRBV30 and TRBJ2-7, with 7 bases that match TRBD2. Germline V CDR1 and CDR2: GTSNPN, SVGIG (reference sequence). V was clipped by 3 bases and J by 2 bases; unmatched bases: 1. The CDR3 loop spans 12 amino acids. The CDR3, as DNA: TGTGCCTGGAGCCTAGCGGCCTACGAGCAGTACTTC. As protein: CAWSLAAYEQYF.

This clonotype was seen at least ten times. The chain carries TRBV15 and TRBJ2-7; maybe TRBD2 (6 bases). Germline V gene sequence: CDR1 LNHNV, CDR2 YYDKDF (reference sequence). V gave up 2 bases and J gave up 4 bases, with 12 bases separating them. CDR3 length equals 14 residues. In DNA, the CDR3 is TGTGCCACCAGCAGATCACTTGGAGGGTACGAGCAGTACTTC. Translating it yields CATSRSLGGYEQYF.